This T cell receptor beta chain is from a study of T-cell memory formation after mild COVID-19. This CDR3 has 13 residues. Trimming at V came to 11 bases and at J to 4 bases, leaving 6 bases not matched to a gene. Per the germline V gene, CDR1 is MNHEY and CDR2 is SVGAGI. TCRdb reprocessed the 5' RACE reads via MiXCR and lists one record per CDR3 protein. The data hold approximately 300,000 distinct CDR3 sequences, with roughly a fifth observed a single time. Source material: PBMCs or a T cell subset sorted from them (not recorded which). V usage is TRBV6-5 and J usage is TRBJ2-2; 8 nucleotides line up with TRBD1. This clonotype originated in a man between 18 and 29 years old who had mild COVID-19 (a few samples of this study predate the infection). Cell type and time point are not known. The CDR3 DNA reads as TGTGCCTTCCGGGACAGGCTCACCGGGGAGCTGTTTTTT. Its translation: CAFRDRLTGELFF.